The 19 T cell receptor beta chains reported below all come from one sample, sequenced in a study of shared clonotypes between healthy human individuals. The repertoire was sequenced with immunoSEQ multiplex PCR; TCRdb's copy has only in-frame clones and lacks some. Seen here are 500,000 or so clones, 90% to 96% observed once, and the top ten hold 0.055% to 0.075%. Sequencing was carried out using naive CD4+ T cells sorted from blood. Indicated subset: CD45RA+ positively selected. These receptors were obtained from a woman aged 25 to 39 in good health.

The CDR3 is CASSPSAQETQYF. In nucleotides, the CDR3 is TGTGCCAGCTCACCCTCCGCGCAAGAGACCCAGTACTTC. The rearrangement joins TRBV18 to TRBJ2-5; D remains unclear. The CDR3 sequence is 13 residues long. The V end lost 3 bases, the J end lost 2 bases, and 7 bases lay between the germline ends. CDR1 and CDR2 from the germline V gene are KGHSH and LQKENI.

The V gene is TRBV25-1, the J gene TRBJ1-2; D is unclear. The CDR3 spans 13 residues. Trimming pared 0 bases from V and 8 bases from J, leaving 10 bases between. The germline CDR1 and CDR2 sequences are MGHDK and SYGVNS. In DNA, the CDR3 is TGTGCCAGCAGTGAATACAAGGGAGAGGGCTACACCTTC. Residues: CASSEYKGEGYTF.

The genes are TRBV28 and TRBJ2-7; D might be TRBD1 (6 bases). Germline V CDR1 and CDR2: MDHEN, SYDVKM. V dropped 3 bases and J dropped 10 bases, with 19 bases sitting between them. CDR3 length equals 14 residues. CDR3 sequence reads: CASSFGVDSGEQYF. The CDR3 region has the DNA TGTGCCAGCAGTTTTGGGGTGGACAGTGGGGAACAGTACTTC.

A single count supports this clone. Other DNA sequences in the same sample also yield this CDR3. The chain recombines TRBV5-1 with TRBJ2-3, with TRBD2 matching over 9 bases. The germline V gene has CDR1 SGHRS and CDR2 YFSETQ. Germline trimming cut 0 bases from V and 2 bases from J; bases unmatched to any gene: 4. The CDR3 runs to 16 residues. CDR3 in DNA: TGCGCCAGCAGCTTGGCGACTAGCGGATCCACAGATACGCAGTATTTT. Protein product: CASSLATSGSTDTQYF.

This chain joins TRBV5-1 and TRBJ2-7; 12 nucleotides agree with TRBD2. The V gene's germline CDR1 is SGHRS and CDR2 YFSETQ. V dropped 3 bases and J dropped 5; count of bases not matched to a gene: 9. The CDR3 loop spans 16 amino acids. This chain's CDR3 is CASSWTLAGGPNEQYF. The DNA for the CDR3 is TGCGCCAGCAGCTGGACCCTAGCGGGAGGGCCTAACGAGCAGTACTTC.

This clone was recorded only once. The chain employs TRBV28 and TRBJ1-3; D is ambiguous. CDR3 size: 16 residues. The germline V and J ends were trimmed by 1 base and 0 bases, with 10 bases remaining between them. Germline V gene data show CDR1 as MDHEN and CDR2 as SYDVKM. The CDR3 region has the DNA TGTGCCAGCAGTTTATTCCAGGCTCTCTCTGGAAACACCATATATTTT. This codes for CASSLFQALSGNTIYF.

The J gene is TRBJ1-1, the V gene TRBV29-1, with 7 bases fitting TRBD1. The V and J ends lost 3 bases and 4 bases, in that order; junction bases with no gene match: 2. Germline V CDR1 and CDR2: SQVTM, ANQGSEA. The CDR3 is 12 amino acids. The CDR3 DNA sequence: TGCAGCGTTGATCCAGGGGGCACTGAAGCTTTCTTT. Its protein is CSVDPGGTEAFF.

The chain links TRBV7-3 to TRBJ2-5; D is perhaps TRBD1 (5 bases). CDR1 is SGHTA, CDR2 FQGTGA, per germline. This CDR3 contains 16 residues. The V and J ends lost 1 base and 1 base respectively, with 13 bases between them. The CDR3 region has the DNA TGTGCCAGCAGCTTAAACGGTGCAGGGTCCCAAGAGACCCAGTACTTC. The encoded protein is CASSLNGAGSQETQYF.

This clone was recorded only once. The chain couples TRBV5-4 to TRBJ2-7, with TRBD2 matching 8 bases. The germline CDR1 and CDR2 sequences are SGHNT and YYREEE (reference sequence). This CDR3 region has 15 residues. V dropped 4 bases and J dropped 2; count of bases not matched to a gene: 8. The CDR3 region is CASSLPPGGTYEQYF. CDR3 bases: TGTGCCAGCAGCCTGCCCCCGGGGGGGACCTACGAGCAGTACTTC.

V and J are TRBV11-3 and TRBJ1-1, with D unresolved. Trimming left V 4 bases short and J 1 base short, with 13 bases between. Germline lookup yields CDR1 SGHNT and CDR2 YENEEA. The CDR3 is 15 residues long. Written as DNA, the CDR3 is TGTGCCAGCAGCTCCACGACGGACCCGAACACTGAAGCTTTCTTT. Translation: CASSSTTDPNTEAFF.

The chain employs TRBV18 and TRBJ2-2; D may be TRBD2 (6 bases). Germline V lookup: CDR1 KGHSH, CDR2 LQKENI. The length of the CDR3 is 16 residues. Trimming stripped 2 bases from V and 2 bases from J, with 12 bases between. The CDR3 DNA sequence: TGTGCCAGCTCACCATCCTCTAGCGTAAACACCGGGGAGCTGTTTTTT. This sequence encodes CASSPSSSVNTGELFF.

The rearrangement joins TRBV2 to TRBJ2-2; D uncertain. Germline loops: CDR1 SNHLY, CDR2 FYNNEI. CDR3 length: 12 residues. Trimming pared 6 bases from V and 3 bases from J, leaving 5 bases between. The chain's CDR3 is CASREDTGELFF. The CDR3 nucleotides read TGTGCCAGCAGAGAGGACACCGGGGAGCTGTTTTTT. The full variable domain, its missing parts supplied by reference TRBV2 and TRBJ2-2, is EPEVTQTPSHQVTQMGQEVILRCVPISNHLYFYWYRQILGQKVEFLVSFYNNEISEKSEIFDDQFSVERPDGSNFTLKIRSTKLEDSAMYFCASREDTGELFFGEGSRLTVL.

This clone occurred once. The chain joins TRBV27 to TRBJ2-5; D unresolved. V lost 6 bases and J lost 1, with 12 bases in between. The V gene's germline CDR1 is MNHEY and CDR2 SMNVEV (reference sequence). CDR3 size: 14 residues. The chain's CDR3 is CASRLTFSQETQYF. The CDR3 DNA is TGTGCCAGCAGGCTCACTTTTAGCCAAGAGACCCAGTACTTC.

The genes are TRBV28 and TRBJ1-2; tentatively, D is TRBD1 (5 bases). CDR1 is MDHEN, CDR2 SYDVKM, per germline. The CDR3 sequence is 16 residues long. The germline V and J ends were trimmed by 5 bases and 8 bases, with 24 bases remaining between them. The CDR3 DNA sequence: TGTGCCAGCAGTCCACCCTCGGCAGGGAAGGATCACGGCTACACCTTC. Its translation: CASSPPSAGKDHGYTF.

The V and J genes are TRBV13 and TRBJ2-3; D remains ambiguous. V was trimmed by 1 base and J by 2 bases, leaving 4 bases between them. Germline V gene lookup returns CDR1 PRHDT and CDR2 FYEKMQ (reference sequence). The CDR3 is 13 amino acids. DNA of the CDR3: TGTGCCAGCAGCTTAGTTGACACAGATACGCAGTATTTT. Residues: CASSLVDTDTQYF.

This rearrangement joins TRBV5-1 to TRBJ2-7; 8 bases align to TRBD2. Germline values: CDR1 SGHRS, CDR2 YFSETQ. Unmatched junction bases numbered 8, after V lost 2 bases and J lost 7 bases. This CDR3 region has 14 residues. CDR3 bases: TGCGCCAGCAGCTTCTCGCGGGAGGTTTTTGAGCAGTACTTC. Its protein is CASSFSREVFEQYF.

V gene TRBV5-5 combines with J gene TRBJ2-2, with 8 bases lining up with TRBD2. CDR1 and CDR2 from the germline V gene are SGHKS and YYEKEE (reference sequence). CDR3 length: 15 residues. J lost 7 bases, V lost 2 bases, and 7 bases had no gene match. CDR3 nucleotides: TGTGCCAGCAGCTTACCGGGACTAGGTGACGGGGAGCTGTTTTTT. Translated: CASSLPGLGDGELFF.

This chain uses TRBV5-4 with TRBJ1-4; possibly TRBD1 for D (5 bases). The CDR3 consists of 16 residues. Germline V lookup: CDR1 SGHNT, CDR2 YYREEE (reference sequence). With 3 bases removed from V and 0 bases from J, the gap between germline ends came to 12 bases. CDR3 amino acids: CASSWQGPTTNEKLFF. CDR3 sequence (DNA): TGTGCCAGCAGCTGGCAGGGACCCACAACTAATGAAAAACTGTTTTTT.

V is TRBV28 and J is TRBJ2-1; 8 bases are shared with TRBD1. The germline CDR1 and CDR2 sequences are MDHEN and SYDVKM. The CDR3 loop spans 18 amino acids. V shed 3 bases, J shed 2 bases, and the junction held 12 bases outside the gene matches. CDR3 bases: TGTGCCAGCAGTTTGGGCCTTCAGGGGGCTAGAACCTACAATGAGCAGTTCTTC. This codes for CASSLGLQGARTYNEQFF.